This T cell receptor beta chain was sequenced during a study of CXCR3-negative and CXCR3-positive naive CD8 T cells (dated 2019 in TCRdb). A note on the overall study: In total, about 135 million TRB reads were obtained, corresponding to roughly 1.5 +/- 0.3 million reads per library. The diversity and physicochemical repertoire analyses included some 11 donors pooled from two independent experiments. For the TRBV-TRBJ cluster analysis, the naive subsets came from 5 or 6 donors, while the memory cells came from 3 donors. Broad study findings and their caveats: Repertoire diversity was comparably high in both naive subsets but much lower in memory CD8+ T cells. Because surface CD5, which is linked to self-reactivity in mice, was comparable between the naive subsets, TCR interaction strength was also inferred from TRB CDR3 physicochemical properties. Similar TRBV-TRBJ usage was shown by naive CXCR3-negative and CXCR3-positive cells from the same donor, whereas distinct patterns were shown by memory cells. CXCR3 expression partially decreased after cryopreservation, so most assays used freshly isolated PBMCs. Compared with CXCR3-negative naive cells, CXCR3-positive naive cells had TRB CDR3s with higher hydrophobicity (lower Kidera factor 4), lower energy, and higher strength and volume indices.

The CDR3 holds 13 amino acids from the cysteine to the phenylalanine. The protein alone is recorded here. CDR1 is given as SQVTM and CDR2 as ANQGSEA, both from the germline V gene. TCRdb names NextSeq 550 as the instrument used. The Human TCR Profiling Kit (MiLaboratory) was used to make UMI-labeled 5' RACE TRB cDNA libraries. cDNA synthesis used the entire amount of extracted RNA, and PCR amplification then used the entire amount of cDNA produced. Libraries were prepared in parallel with an identical number of PCR cycles. Turning to the authors' computational methods: MIGEC and MiXCR extracted about 54,000 +/- 9,700 unique UMI-labeled TRB cDNA molecules per library, requiring at least two reads per UMI. An average of 40,000 +/- 10,000 functional in-frame TRB CDR3 nucleotide clonotypes without stop codons was found per library. After each sample was downsampled to 5000 UMI-labeled TRB molecules, VDJtools was used to calculate diversity metrics such as normalized Shannon-Wiener and Chao1. For the central five CDR3 residues, VDJtools calculated physicochemical properties weighted by clonotype size, namely interaction energy, strength, volume and Kidera factor 4. TCRdb reprocessed the reads into one record per CDR3 protein sequence, lacking DNA. For this entry, the V and J calls and clone size follow TCRdb and not the study's own pipeline. This sample's listing comprises about 130,000 distinct CDR3 sequences. The ten biggest clones cover 0.29% of the sample.

Each CD8+ T cell subset was flow-sorted in triplicate, and some 300,000 cells per subset were placed directly into RLT lysis buffer. To exclude memory contaminants, naive CD8+ T cells were stringently defined as CD45RO-CCR7+CD27+CD95-. Using standard density gradient centrifugation, peripheral blood mononuclear cells were isolated from buffy coats. A FACSAria III was used to flow-sort naive CXCR3-negative and CXCR3-positive CD8+ T cells. Total RNA was extracted from sorted cells with an RNeasy Mini Kit. A remark on this clonotype: Which antigen it targets is not known.

This sequence uses TRBV29-1 and TRBJ1-1. What was sequenced was naive CXCR3- CD8+ T cells from blood. What the cell subset or site label conveys for this sample: CD45RO-CCR7+CD27+CD95- naive CD8+ T cells lacking CXCR3 (TNR3-). The clonotype comes from a human donor in good health. Some clones in this sample may be carry-over from other donors' samples. The CDR3 protein sequence reads: CSVEESWNTEAFF. Reference TRBV29-1 and TRBJ1-1 genes cover what lies past the CDR3, so the full variable domain is SAVISQKPSRDICQRGTSLTIQCQVDSQVTMMFWYRQQPGQSLTLIATANQGSEATYESGFVIDKFPISRPNLTFSTLTVSNMSPEDSSIYLCSVEESWNTEAFFGQGTRLTVV.